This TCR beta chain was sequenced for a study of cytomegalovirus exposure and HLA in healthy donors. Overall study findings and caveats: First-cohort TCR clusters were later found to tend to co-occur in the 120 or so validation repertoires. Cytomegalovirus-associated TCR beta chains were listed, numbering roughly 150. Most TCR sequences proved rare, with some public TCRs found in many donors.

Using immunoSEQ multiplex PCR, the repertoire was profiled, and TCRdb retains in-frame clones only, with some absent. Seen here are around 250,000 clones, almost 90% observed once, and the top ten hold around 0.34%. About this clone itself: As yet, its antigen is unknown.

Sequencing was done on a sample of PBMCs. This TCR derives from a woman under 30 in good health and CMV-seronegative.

CDR3 in DNA: TGCGCCAGCAGCGCGACAGCTTACCAGGGTAATACTGGAAACACCATATATTTT. It is translated as CASSATAYQGNTGNTIYF. The chain couples TRBV5-1 to TRBJ1-3; D perhaps matches TRBD1 (5 bases). CDR1 and CDR2 from the germline V gene are SGHRS and YFSETQ. V was cut by 4 bases and J by 2 bases, with 22 bases left in between. The CDR3 is 18 amino acids.